What follows are 22 T cell receptor beta chains derived from one specimen sequenced in a study of T-cell reconstitution after alpha-beta-depleted transplantation in children. Using unique molecular identifiers, the investigators prepared the TCRbeta library. TCRdb independently ran MiXCR on the PCR reads; one entry per CDR3 protein. The table shows about 340,000 distinct CDR3 sequences, with roughly 16% occurring only once. The sequences come from PBMCs, mostly from graft donor cells, collected 360 days after TCRalphabeta/CD19-depleted stem cell transplant. The receptors shown here come from a male patient aged 2-15 years who had a stem cell transplant for acute lymphoblastic leukemia, so the T cells may come from the graft donor.

This clonotype occurred a few times. The rearrangement uses TRBV4-1 and TRBJ1-3; the D gene is possibly TRBD1 (6 bases). Trimming stripped 3 bases from V and 2 bases from J, with 8 bases between. CDR3 length: 14 amino acids. The germline V gene encodes CDR1 MGHRA and CDR2 YSYEKL. CDR3 in DNA: TGCGCCAGCAGCCACAACAGGGCTGGAAACACCATATATTTT. It yields the protein CASSHNRAGNTIYF.

The sample holds a few counts of this clonotype. This chain uses TRBV20-1 with TRBJ2-1; 10 positions agree with TRBD2. This CDR3 has 15 amino acids. Germline V gene sequence: CDR1 DFQATT, CDR2 SNEGSKA (reference sequence). V lost 1 base to trimming and J lost 7 bases; unmatched junction nucleotides: 7. The CDR3 loop reads CSARALAGVGNEQFF. Here the CDR3 DNA reads TGCAGTGCTAGAGCCCTAGCGGGAGTCGGAAATGAGCAGTTCTTC.

This clonotype has only a few counts. In nucleotides, the CDR3 is TGTGCCAGCAGTTTAGCGGACTCCTACAATGAGCAGTTCTTC. Its translation: CASSLADSYNEQFF. V and J are TRBV27 and TRBJ2-1; D not resolved. From germline, CDR1 is MNHEY and CDR2 SMNVEV (reference sequence). The CDR3 covers 14 residues. The V end lost 2 bases, the J end lost 0 bases, and 5 bases lay between the germline ends.

The chain employs TRBV20-1 and TRBJ2-7; TRBD2 aligns across 9 bases. The CDR3 sequence is 14 residues long. The junction had 12 bases not matched to a gene; V was cut back by 6 bases and J by 6 bases. Germline V gives CDR1 DFQATT, CDR2 SNEGSKA (reference sequence). CDR3 amino acids: CSAPRLAGRSEQYF. The CDR3 DNA reads TGCAGTGCCCCCCGGCTAGCGGGAAGGTCCGAGCAGTACTTC.

This clonotype showed up just a few times. The genes are TRBV24-1 and TRBJ2-1, with 8 bases that match TRBD2. This CDR3 has 14 residues. Germline assignment: CDR1 KGHDR and CDR2 SFDVKD. V lost 10 bases, J lost 0 bases, and 4 bases stayed unmatched. In nucleotides, the CDR3 is TGTGCCACAGCCGGGACTAGCTCCTACAATGAGCAGTTCTTC. Translated: CATAGTSSYNEQFF.

This clonotype has at least ten counts. This chain uses TRBV4-3 with TRBJ2-3, with 7 bases aligning to TRBD1. Trimming cost V 4 bases and J 2 bases; bases outside gene matches: 15. The CDR3 contains 18 residues. Looked up from germline, CDR1 is LGHNA and CDR2 is YSLEER. CDR3 DNA: TGCGCCAGCAGCCGACGGGCAGAATGGGACAGCAACACAGATACGCAGTATTTT. Its protein product is CASSRRAEWDSNTDTQYF.

Comments on this clonotype: A much larger clone lies one base from this, so it may be a read error. The V call is TRBV5-5, the J call TRBJ2-1; D possibly uses TRBD1 or TRBD2 (5 bases each). The CDR3 length is 14 residues. Germline values: CDR1 SGHKS, CDR2 YYEKEE (reference sequence). In nucleotides, the CDR3 is TGTGTCACTCGCACGGTCTTGGGGACCAATGAGCAGTTCTTC. Translation gives CVTRTVLGTNEQFF. Full variable domain (missing parts from reference TRBV5-5 and TRBJ2-1): DAGVTQSPTHLIKTRGQQVTLRCSPISGHKSVSWYQQVLGQGPQFIFQYYEKEERGRGNFPDRFSARQFPNYSSELNVNALLLGDSALYLCVTRTVLGTNEQFFGPGTRLTVL.

The chain employs TRBV12-3 or TRBV12-4 and TRBJ2-3; tentative D call: TRBD2 (6 bases). This CDR3 has 14 residues. V was pared by 6 bases and J by 1 base, with 11 bases between. CDR3 DNA sequence: TGTGCCAGCAGGTTAAGCGGGCGCACAGATACGCAGTATTTT. Translation: CASRLSGRTDTQYF.

This clonotype was observed a handful of times. This rearrangement joins TRBV7-8 to TRBJ2-1; the match to TRBD2 covers 8 bases. Per the germline V gene, CDR1 is SGHVS and CDR2 is FQNEAQ. V shed 2 bases, J shed 8 bases, and the junction held 8 bases outside the gene matches. The CDR3 contains 15 residues. This CDR3 reads CASSLNRGGTDEQFF. The CDR3 nucleotides are TGTGCCAGCAGCTTAAATCGGGGGGGGACCGATGAGCAGTTCTTC.

The V gene is TRBV29-1, the J gene TRBJ2-3, with D tentatively TRBD1 or TRBD2 (6 bases each). V lost 3 bases and J 3 bases, leaving 13 bases between the germline ends. This CDR3 region has 14 residues. CDR1 and CDR2 from the germline V gene are SQVTM and ANQGSEA. CDR3 sequence (DNA): TGCAGCGTTGACGGCAGGGGAGGAACAGATACGCAGTATTTT. Residues: CSVDGRGGTDTQYF.

The rearrangement uses TRBV11-2 and TRBJ2-7, with 7 nucleotides matching TRBD1. Germline V gene lookup returns CDR1 SGHAT and CDR2 FQNNGV. There are 19 residues in the CDR3. The V and J ends lost 1 base and 0 bases, in that order; junction bases with no gene match: 15. The CDR3 spells CASSLVTGTDTKISYEQYF. The CDR3 nucleotides read TGTGCCAGCAGCTTAGTCACCGGGACAGATACTAAAATCTCCTACGAGCAGTACTTC.

There are a few counts of this clonotype. J is TRBJ2-1 and V is TRBV28; a possible D gene is TRBD2 (6 bases). V lost 6 bases and J 6 bases, leaving 21 bases between the germline ends. CDR1 and CDR2 (germline): MDHEN, SYDVKM. There are 16 residues in the CDR3. CDR3 sequence: CASSPGGLWRGNEQFF. CDR3 bases: TGTGCCAGCAGCCCCGGTGGGCTGTGGAGGGGCAATGAGCAGTTCTTC.

The chain combines TRBV9 with TRBJ2-1, with D tentatively TRBD1 (6 bases). Germline V gene lookup returns CDR1 SGDLS and CDR2 YYNGEE. The CDR3 totals 13 residues. V lost 2 bases, J lost 7 bases, and 10 bases lay in between. CDR3 nucleotide sequence: TGTGCCAGCAGCGTGGGGGCGGGTAATGAGCAGTTCTTC. It is translated as CASSVGAGNEQFF.

The V gene is TRBV6-1, the J gene TRBJ2-7, with 7 bases lining up with TRBD2. This CDR3 is 14 amino acids long. From germline, CDR1 is MNHNS and CDR2 SASEGT. V lost 8 bases, J lost 4 bases, and 11 bases stayed unmatched. DNA of the CDR3: TGTGCCAGCGAAGGCGGGAGAACGGGGTACGAGCAGTACTTC. Its protein product is CASEGGRTGYEQYF.

This clonotype was seen a handful of times. The rearrangement joins TRBV12-3 or TRBV12-4 to TRBJ2-1, with D possibly matching TRBD2 (5 bases). This CDR3 is 14 amino acids long. The V end lost 0 bases, the J end lost 10 bases, and 13 bases lay between the germline ends. The CDR3 coding sequence is TGTGCCAGCAGTTTAGCAGGAGGACGAGCGGAGCAGTTCTTC. Residues: CASSLAGGRAEQFF.

The rearrangement joins TRBV5-1 to TRBJ2-5, with D possibly being TRBD1 (5 bases). The germline V and J ends were trimmed by 0 bases and 5 bases, with 17 bases remaining between them. CDR1 SGHRS and CDR2 YFSETQ come from the germline V gene. CDR3 length equals 16 residues. The CDR3 sequence is CASSLGTDSLGETQYF. The CDR3 nucleotides are TGCGCCAGCAGCTTGGGTACAGACAGCCTGGGGGAGACCCAGTACTTC.

V usage is TRBV28 and J usage is TRBJ1-5, with D unclear. This CDR3 has 15 residues. Per the germline V gene, CDR1 is MDHEN and CDR2 is SYDVKM. V gave up 0 bases and J gave up 0 bases, with 6 bases separating them. The CDR3 spells CASSLWRDSNQPQHF. The CDR3 DNA sequence: TGTGCCAGCAGTTTATGGAGGGATAGCAATCAGCCCCAGCATTTT. The full variable domain, in which reference TRBV28 and TRBJ1-5 provide the parts outside the CDR3, is DVKVTQSSRYLVKRTGEKVFLECVQDMDHENMFWYRQDPGLGLRLIYFSYDVKMKEKGDIPEGYSVSREKKERFSLILESASTNQTSMYLCASSLWRDSNQPQHFGDGTRLSIL.

Written as DNA, the CDR3 is TGCGCCAGCAGCCAACCAGACAGGGTTTTGGACACCATATATTTT. Translated: CASSQPDRVLDTIYF. The gene calls are TRBV4-1 and TRBJ1-3; 7 nucleotides line up with TRBD1. This CDR3 has 15 amino acids. Germline V lookup: CDR1 MGHRA, CDR2 YSYEKL. J gave up 8 bases and V 2 bases, and 9 bases lay outside the gene matches.

This clonotype appeared many times. The chain joins TRBV4-3 to TRBJ2-3; the match to TRBD2 covers 7 bases. The J segment lost 3 bases and the V segment lost 1 base, leaving 7 bases of the junction unmatched. The CDR3 length is 16 residues. Germline V lookup: CDR1 LGHNA, CDR2 YSLEER. In nucleotides, the CDR3 is TGCGCCAGCAGCCAAGGAGCTAGCGGCCTTACAGATACGCAGTATTTT. Translating gives CASSQGASGLTDTQYF.

In this sample, this clonotype turned up a few times. The V gene is TRBV4-1, the J gene TRBJ2-3; perhaps TRBD2 as D (5 bases). Germline lookup yields CDR1 MGHRA and CDR2 YSYEKL. Trimming cost V 2 bases and J 3 bases, with 9 bases left between them. The length of the CDR3 is 14 residues. The DNA for the CDR3 is TGCGCCAGCAGCCAACACGGGATTACAGATACGCAGTATTTT. Translation: CASSQHGITDTQYF.

The chain employs TRBV29-1 and TRBJ2-7; D not resolved. Per germline, CDR1 SQVTM and CDR2 ANQGSEA. V shed 3 bases and J shed 3 bases, with 15 bases lying between them. The CDR3 sequence is 14 residues long. The CDR3 DNA sequence: TGCAGCGTTGACGACCCCGGCCAGAGCTACGAGCAGTACTTC. Amino acids: CSVDDPGQSYEQYF.

About this clonotype itself: Given a much more abundant clone one base away, this may be a read error. This chain uses TRBV7-9 with TRBJ1-3; D is unresolved. Per the germline V gene, CDR1 is SEHNR and CDR2 is FQNEAQ (reference sequence). V was cut by 2 bases and J by 3 bases, with 5 bases left in between. The CDR3 has 13 residues. CDR3 in DNA: TGTGCCAGCAGCTTACTGGGTGGAAACACCATATATTTT. This codes for CASSLLGGNTIYF.